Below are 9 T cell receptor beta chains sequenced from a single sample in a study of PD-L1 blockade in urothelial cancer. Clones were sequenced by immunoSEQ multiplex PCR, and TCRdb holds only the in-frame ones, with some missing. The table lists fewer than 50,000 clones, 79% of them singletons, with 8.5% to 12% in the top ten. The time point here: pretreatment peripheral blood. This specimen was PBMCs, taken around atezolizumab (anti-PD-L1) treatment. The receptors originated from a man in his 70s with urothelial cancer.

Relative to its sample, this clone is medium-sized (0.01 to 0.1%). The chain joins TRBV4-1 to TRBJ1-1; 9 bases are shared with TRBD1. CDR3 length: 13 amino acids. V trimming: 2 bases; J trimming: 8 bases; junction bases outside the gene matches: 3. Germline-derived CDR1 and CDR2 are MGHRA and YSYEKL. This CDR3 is CASSQRTGDEAFF. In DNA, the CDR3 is TGCGCCAGCAGCCAAAGGACAGGGGACGAAGCTTTCTTT.

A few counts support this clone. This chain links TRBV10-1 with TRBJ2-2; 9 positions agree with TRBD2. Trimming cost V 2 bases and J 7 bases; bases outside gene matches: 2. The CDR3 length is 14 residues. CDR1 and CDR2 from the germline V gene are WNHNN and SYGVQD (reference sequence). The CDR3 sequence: CASSERTSVGELFF. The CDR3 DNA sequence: TGCGCCAGCAGTGAGAGGACTAGCGTCGGGGAGCTGTTTTTT.

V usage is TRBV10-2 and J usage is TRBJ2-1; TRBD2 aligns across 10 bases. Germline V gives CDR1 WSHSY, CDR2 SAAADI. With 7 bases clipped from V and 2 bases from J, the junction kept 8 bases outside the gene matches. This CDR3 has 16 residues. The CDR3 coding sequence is TGCGCCAGCAAGGGGGTAGCGGGAGGTACCTACAATGAGCAGTTCTTC. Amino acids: CASKGVAGGTYNEQFF.

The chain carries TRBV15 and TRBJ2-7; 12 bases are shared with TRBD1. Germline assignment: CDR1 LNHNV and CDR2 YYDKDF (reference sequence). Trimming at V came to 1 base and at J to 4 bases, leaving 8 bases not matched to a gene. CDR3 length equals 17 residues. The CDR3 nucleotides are TGTGCCACCAGCAGAGGCGGGACAGGGGGCGTCAAGTACGAGCAGTACTTC. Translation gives CATSRGGTGGVKYEQYF.

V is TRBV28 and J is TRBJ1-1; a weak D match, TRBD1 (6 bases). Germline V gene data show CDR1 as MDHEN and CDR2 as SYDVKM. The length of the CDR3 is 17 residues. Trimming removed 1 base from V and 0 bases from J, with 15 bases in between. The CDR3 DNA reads TGTGCCAGCAGTTTATTGTCAGGGGCCAGAATGAACACTGAAGCTTTCTTT. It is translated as CASSLLSGARMNTEAFF. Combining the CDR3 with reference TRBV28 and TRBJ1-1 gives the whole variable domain DVKVTQSSRYLVKRTGEKVFLECVQDMDHENMFWYRQDPGLGLRLIYFSYDVKMKEKGDIPEGYSVSREKKERFSLILESASTNQTSMYLCASSLLSGARMNTEAFFGQGTRLTVV.

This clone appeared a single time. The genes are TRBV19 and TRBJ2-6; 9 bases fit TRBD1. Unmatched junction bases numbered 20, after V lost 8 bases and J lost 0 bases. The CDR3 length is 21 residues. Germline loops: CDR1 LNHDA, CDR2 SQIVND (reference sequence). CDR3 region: CASRTYRGLQGAVSGANVLTF. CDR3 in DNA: TGTGCCAGTCGAACTTATCGGGGACTACAGGGGGCGGTCTCTGGGGCCAACGTCCTGACTTTC.

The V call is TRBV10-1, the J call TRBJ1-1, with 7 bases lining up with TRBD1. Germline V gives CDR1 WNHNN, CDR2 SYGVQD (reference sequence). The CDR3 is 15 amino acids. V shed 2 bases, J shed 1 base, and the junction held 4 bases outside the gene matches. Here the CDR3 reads CASSEGPGGNTEAFF. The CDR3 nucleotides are TGCGCCAGCAGTGAGGGCCCAGGGGGGAACACTGAAGCTTTCTTT.

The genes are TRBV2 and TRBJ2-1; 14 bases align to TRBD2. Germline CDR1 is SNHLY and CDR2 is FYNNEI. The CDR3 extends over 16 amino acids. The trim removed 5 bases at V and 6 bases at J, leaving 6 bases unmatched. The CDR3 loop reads CASSLSGLAGVNEQFF. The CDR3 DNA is TGTGCCAGCAGTCTCTCGGGACTAGCGGGAGTCAATGAGCAGTTCTTC.

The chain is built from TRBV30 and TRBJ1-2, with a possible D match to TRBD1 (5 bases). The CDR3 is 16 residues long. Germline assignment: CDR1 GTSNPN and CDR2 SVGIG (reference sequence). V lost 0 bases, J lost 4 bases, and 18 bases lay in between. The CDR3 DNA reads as TGTGCCTGGAGTGTACGCTCGCGGCAGGGAGGCTATGGCTACACCTTC. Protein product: CAWSVRSRQGGYGYTF. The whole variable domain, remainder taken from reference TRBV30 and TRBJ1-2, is SQTIHQWPATLVQPVGSPLSLECTVEGTSNPNLYWYRQAAGRGLQLLFYSVGIGQISSEVPQNLSASRPQDRQFILSSKKLLLSDSGFYLCAWSVRSRQGGYGYTFGSGTRLTVV.